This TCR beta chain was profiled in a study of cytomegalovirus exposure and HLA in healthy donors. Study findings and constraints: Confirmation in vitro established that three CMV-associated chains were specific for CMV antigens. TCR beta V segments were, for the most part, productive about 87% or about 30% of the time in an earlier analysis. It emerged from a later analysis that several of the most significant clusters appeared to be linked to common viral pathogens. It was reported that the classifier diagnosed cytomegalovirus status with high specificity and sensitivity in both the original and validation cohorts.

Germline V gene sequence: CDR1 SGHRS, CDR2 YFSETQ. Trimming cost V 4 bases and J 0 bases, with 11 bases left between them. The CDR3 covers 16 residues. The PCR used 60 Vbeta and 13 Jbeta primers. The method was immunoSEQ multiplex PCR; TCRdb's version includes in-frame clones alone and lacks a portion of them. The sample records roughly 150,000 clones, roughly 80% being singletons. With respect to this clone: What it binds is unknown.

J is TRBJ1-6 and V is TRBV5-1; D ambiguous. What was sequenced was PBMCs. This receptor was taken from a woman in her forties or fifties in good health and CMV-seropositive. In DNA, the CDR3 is TGCGCCAGCAGCCCTGATACGGTCTCCTATAATTCACCCCTCCACTTT. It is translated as CASSPDTVSYNSPLHF.